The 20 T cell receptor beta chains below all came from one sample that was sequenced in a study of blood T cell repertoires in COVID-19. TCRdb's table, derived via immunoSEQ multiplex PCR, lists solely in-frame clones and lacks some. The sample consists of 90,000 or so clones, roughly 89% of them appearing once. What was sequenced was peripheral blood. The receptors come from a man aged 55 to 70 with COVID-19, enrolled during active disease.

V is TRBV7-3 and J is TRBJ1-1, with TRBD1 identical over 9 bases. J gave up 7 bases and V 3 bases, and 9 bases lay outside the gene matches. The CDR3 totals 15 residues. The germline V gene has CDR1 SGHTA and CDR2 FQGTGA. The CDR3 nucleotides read TGTGCCAGCAGCTTGGGGACAGGGTATGACGATGAAGCTTTCTTT. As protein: CASSLGTGYDDEAFF.

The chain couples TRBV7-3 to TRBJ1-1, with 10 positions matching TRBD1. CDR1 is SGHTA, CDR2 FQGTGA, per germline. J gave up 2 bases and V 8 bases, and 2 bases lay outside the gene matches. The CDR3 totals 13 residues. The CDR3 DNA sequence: TGTGCCAGCCGACAGGGGGCTAACACTGAAGCTTTCTTT. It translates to CASRQGANTEAFF.

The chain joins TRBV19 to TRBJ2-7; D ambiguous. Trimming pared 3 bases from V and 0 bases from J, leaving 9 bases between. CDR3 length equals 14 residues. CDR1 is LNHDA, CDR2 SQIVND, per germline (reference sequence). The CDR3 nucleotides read TGTGCCAGTAGTATGAGCGTCAGCTCCTACGAGCAGTACTTC. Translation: CASSMSVSSYEQYF.

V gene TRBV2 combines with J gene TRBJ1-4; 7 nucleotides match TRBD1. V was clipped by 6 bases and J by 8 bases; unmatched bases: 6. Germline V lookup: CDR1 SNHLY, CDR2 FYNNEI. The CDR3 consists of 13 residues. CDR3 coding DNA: TGTGCCAGCAGAACAGGGGTGGACGAAAAACTGTTTTTT. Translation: CASRTGVDEKLFF.

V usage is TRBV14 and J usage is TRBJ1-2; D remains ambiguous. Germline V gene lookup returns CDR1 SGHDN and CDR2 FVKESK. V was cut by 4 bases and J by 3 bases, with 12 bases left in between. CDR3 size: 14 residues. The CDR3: CASSLRDHHYGYTF. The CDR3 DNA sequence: TGTGCCAGCAGCCTGAGAGATCACCACTATGGCTACACCTTC.

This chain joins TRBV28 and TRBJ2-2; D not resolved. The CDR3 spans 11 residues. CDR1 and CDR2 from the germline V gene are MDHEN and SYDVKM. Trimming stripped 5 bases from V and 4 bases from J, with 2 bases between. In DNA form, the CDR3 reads TGTGCCAGCAGTCGCACCGGGGAGCTGTTTTTT. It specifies CASSRTGELFF. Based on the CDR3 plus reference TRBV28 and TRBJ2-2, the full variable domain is DVKVTQSSRYLVKRTGEKVFLECVQDMDHENMFWYRQDPGLGLRLIYFSYDVKMKEKGDIPEGYSVSREKKERFSLILESASTNQTSMYLCASSRTGELFFGEGSRLTVL.

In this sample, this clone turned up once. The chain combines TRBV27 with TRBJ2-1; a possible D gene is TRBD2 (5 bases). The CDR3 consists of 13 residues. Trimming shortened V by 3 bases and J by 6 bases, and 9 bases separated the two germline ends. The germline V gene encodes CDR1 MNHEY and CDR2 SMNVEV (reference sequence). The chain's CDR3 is CASSLSEGNEQFF. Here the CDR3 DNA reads TGTGCCAGCAGTTTGTCAGAGGGCAATGAGCAGTTCTTC.

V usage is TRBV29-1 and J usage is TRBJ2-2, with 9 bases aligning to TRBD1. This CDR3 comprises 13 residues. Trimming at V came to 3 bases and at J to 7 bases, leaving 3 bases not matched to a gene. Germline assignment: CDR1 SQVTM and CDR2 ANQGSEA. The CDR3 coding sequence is TGCAGCGTTGAGCGGACAGGGGACGGGGAGCTGTTTTTT. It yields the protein CSVERTGDGELFF.

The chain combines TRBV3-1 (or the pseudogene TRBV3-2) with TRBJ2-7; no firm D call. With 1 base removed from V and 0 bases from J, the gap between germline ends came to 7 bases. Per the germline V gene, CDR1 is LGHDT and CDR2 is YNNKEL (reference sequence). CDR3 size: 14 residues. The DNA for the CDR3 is TGTGCCAGCAGCCAAGTTGAGTTCTCCTACGAGCAGTACTTC. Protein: CASSQVEFSYEQYF.

This CDR3 reads CAWTLSTGDDTEAFF. The DNA of the CDR3 is TGTGCCTGGACCCTATCCACAGGGGATGACACTGAAGCTTTCTTT. The chain employs TRBV30 and TRBJ1-1, with 7 nucleotides matching TRBD1. This CDR3 spans 15 amino acids. Trimming at V came to 4 bases and at J to 3 bases, leaving 11 bases not matched to a gene. CDR1 is GTSNPN, CDR2 SVGIG, per germline (reference sequence).

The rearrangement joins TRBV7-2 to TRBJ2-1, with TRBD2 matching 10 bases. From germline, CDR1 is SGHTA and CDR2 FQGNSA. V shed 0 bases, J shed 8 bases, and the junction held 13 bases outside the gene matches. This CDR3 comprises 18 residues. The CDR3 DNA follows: TGTGCCAGCAGCTTAGCGTTGGGGCTAGCGGGAGACTCGGATGAGCAGTTCTTC. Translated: CASSLALGLAGDSDEQFF.

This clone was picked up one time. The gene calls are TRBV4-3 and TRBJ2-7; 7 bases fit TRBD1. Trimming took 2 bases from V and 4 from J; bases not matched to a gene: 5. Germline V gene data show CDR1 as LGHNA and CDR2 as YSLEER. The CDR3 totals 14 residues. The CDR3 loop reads CASSQTGVGYEQYF. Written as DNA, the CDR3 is TGCGCCAGCAGCCAAACAGGGGTAGGGTACGAGCAGTACTTC.

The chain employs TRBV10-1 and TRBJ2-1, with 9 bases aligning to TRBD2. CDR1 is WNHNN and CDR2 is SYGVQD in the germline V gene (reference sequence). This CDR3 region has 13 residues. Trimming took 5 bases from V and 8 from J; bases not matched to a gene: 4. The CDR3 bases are TGCGCCAGCAGTCTTAGCGGGAGTGATGAGCAGTTCTTC. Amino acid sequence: CASSLSGSDEQFF.

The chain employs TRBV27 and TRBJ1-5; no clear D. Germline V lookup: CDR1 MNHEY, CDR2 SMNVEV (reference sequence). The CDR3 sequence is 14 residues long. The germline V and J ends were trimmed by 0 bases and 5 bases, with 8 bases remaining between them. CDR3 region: CASSLSAGYQPQHF. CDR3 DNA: TGTGCCAGCAGTTTATCGGCCGGGTATCAGCCCCAGCATTTT.

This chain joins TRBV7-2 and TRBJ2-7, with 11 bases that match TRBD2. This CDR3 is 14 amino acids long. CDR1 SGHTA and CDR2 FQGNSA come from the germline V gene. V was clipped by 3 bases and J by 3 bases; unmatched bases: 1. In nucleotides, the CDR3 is TGTGCCAGCAGCTTCGGGACTAGCGGCTACGAGCAGTACTTC. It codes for CASSFGTSGYEQYF.

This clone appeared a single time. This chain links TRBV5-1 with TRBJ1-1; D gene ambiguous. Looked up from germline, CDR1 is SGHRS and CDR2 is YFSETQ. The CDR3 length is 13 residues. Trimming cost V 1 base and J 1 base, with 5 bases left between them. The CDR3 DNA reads TGCGCCAGCAGCTTGTCCCGGAACACTGAAGCTTTCTTT. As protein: CASSLSRNTEAFF.

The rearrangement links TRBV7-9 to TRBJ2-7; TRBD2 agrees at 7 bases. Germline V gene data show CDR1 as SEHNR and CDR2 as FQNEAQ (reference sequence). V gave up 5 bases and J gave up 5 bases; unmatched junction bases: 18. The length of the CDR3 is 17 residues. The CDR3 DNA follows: TGTGCCAGCAGCCCTCTGTTTGGGGGGGACCTACGGAACGAGCAGTACTTC. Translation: CASSPLFGGDLRNEQYF.

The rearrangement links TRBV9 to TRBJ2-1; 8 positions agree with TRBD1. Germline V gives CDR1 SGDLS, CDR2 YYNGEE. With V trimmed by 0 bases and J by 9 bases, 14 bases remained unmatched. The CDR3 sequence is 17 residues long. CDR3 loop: CASSVAWGQGALIEQFF. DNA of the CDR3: TGTGCCAGCAGCGTAGCTTGGGGGCAGGGGGCACTGATTGAGCAGTTCTTC. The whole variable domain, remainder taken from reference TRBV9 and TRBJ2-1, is DSGVTQTPKHLITATGQRVTLRCSPRSGDLSVYWYQQSLDQGLQFLIQYYNGEERAKGNILERFSAQQFPDLHSELNLSSLELGDSALYFCASSVAWGQGALIEQFFGPGTRLTVL.

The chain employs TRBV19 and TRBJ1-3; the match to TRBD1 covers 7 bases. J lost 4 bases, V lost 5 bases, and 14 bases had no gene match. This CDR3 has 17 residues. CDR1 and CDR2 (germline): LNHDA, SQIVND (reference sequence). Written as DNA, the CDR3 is TGTGCCAGTAGTCAGTGGTATCCGAGGACAGGCGGAAACACCATATATTTT. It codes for CASSQWYPRTGGNTIYF.

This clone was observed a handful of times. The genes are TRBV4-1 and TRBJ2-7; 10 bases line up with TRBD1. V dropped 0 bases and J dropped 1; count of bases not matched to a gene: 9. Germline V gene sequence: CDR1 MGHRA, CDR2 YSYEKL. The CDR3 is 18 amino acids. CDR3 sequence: CASSQDYYGTGASYEQYF. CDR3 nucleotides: TGCGCCAGCAGCCAAGATTATTATGGGACAGGGGCGTCCTACGAGCAGTACTTC.